The 17 T cell receptor beta chains reported below all come from one sample, sequenced in a study of cytomegalovirus exposure and HLA in healthy donors. The PCR employed 60 Vbeta primers together with 13 Jbeta primers. Method: immunoSEQ multiplex PCR; TCRdb's copy keeps in-frame clones and lacks some. This repertoire shows under 150,000 clones, around 74% found once; its top ten account for around 1.7%. What was sequenced was PBMCs. All receptors derive from a woman under 30 in good health and CMV-seronegative.

The chain uses TRBV30 and TRBJ1-4, with TRBD1 matching 10 bases. Germline loops: CDR1 GTSNPN, CDR2 SVGIG (reference sequence). V trimming: 1 base; J trimming: 11 bases; junction bases outside the gene matches: 4. There are 13 residues in the CDR3. In nucleotides, the CDR3 is TGTGCCTGGAGTGCAGAGACAGGGGGCAAACTGTTTTTT. Translating it yields CAWSAETGGKLFF.

The CDR3: CASSLDRTPLNSPLHF. CDR3 nucleotides: TGTGCCAGCAGCTTGGACAGAACCCCCCTAAATTCACCCCTCCACTTT. J is TRBJ1-6 and V is TRBV7-2, with D perhaps matching TRBD1 (6 bases). V lost 3 bases and J lost 7, with 16 bases in between. This CDR3 is built from 16 residues. The germline gives CDR1 SGHTA, CDR2 FQGNSA. The whole variable domain, remainder taken from reference TRBV7-2 and TRBJ1-6, is GAGVSQSPSNKVTEKGKDVELRCDPISGHTALYWYRQSLGQGLEFLIYFQGNSAPDKSGLPSDRFSAERTGGSVSTLTIQRTQQEDSAVYLCASSLDRTPLNSPLHFGNGTRLTVT.

J is TRBJ2-2 and V is TRBV13, with TRBD2 identical over 12 bases. There are 16 residues in the CDR3. Trimming cost V 5 bases and J 1 base; bases outside gene matches: 2. Germline V gene data show CDR1 as PRHDT and CDR2 as FYEKMQ (reference sequence). The CDR3 loop reads CASSRGLAGNTGELFF. DNA for the CDR3: TGTGCCAGCAGCAGGGGACTAGCGGGGAACACCGGGGAGCTGTTTTTT.

The chain recombines TRBV7-3 with TRBJ1-2, with 7 bases fitting TRBD1. V trimming: 4 bases; J trimming: 7 bases; junction bases outside the gene matches: 6. The CDR3 contains 13 residues. Germline V gives CDR1 SGHTA, CDR2 FQGTGA. The CDR3 nucleotides are TGTGCCAGCAGCTACACAGGGGATGGTGGCTACACCTTC. It encodes CASSYTGDGGYTF.

The gene calls are TRBV18 and TRBJ2-1; TRBD2 aligns across 13 bases. This CDR3 comprises 16 residues. V lost 2 bases to trimming and J lost 2 bases; unmatched junction nucleotides: 0. Germline V CDR1 and CDR2: KGHSH, LQKENI. The CDR3 protein is CASSPGLAGAYNEQFF. For the CDR3, the DNA is TGTGCCAGCTCACCAGGACTAGCGGGGGCCTACAATGAGCAGTTCTTC.

V usage is TRBV23-1 and J usage is TRBJ1-1; 7 nucleotides agree with TRBD1. TRBV23-1 is given ORF status, its function remaining uncertain. The CDR3 totals 14 residues. After removal of 5 bases from V and 4 bases from J, the junction contained 7 bases not matched to a gene. This CDR3 reads CASSSPQGITEAFF. The CDR3 nucleotides read TGCGCCAGCAGTTCCCCACAGGGGATCACTGAAGCTTTCTTT.

The V and J genes are TRBV28 and TRBJ2-7, with D possibly being TRBD1 (6 bases). The CDR3 extends over 15 amino acids. V was pared by 3 bases and J by 2 bases, with 14 bases between. Germline CDR1 is MDHEN and CDR2 is SYDVKM. CDR3 region: CASSFMRAGAYEQYF. CDR3 nucleotides: TGTGCCAGCAGTTTTATGAGGGCAGGGGCCTACGAGCAGTACTTC. The full variable domain, in which reference TRBV28 and TRBJ2-7 provide the parts outside the CDR3, is DVKVTQSSRYLVKRTGEKVFLECVQDMDHENMFWYRQDPGLGLRLIYFSYDVKMKEKGDIPEGYSVSREKKERFSLILESASTNQTSMYLCASSFMRAGAYEQYFGPGTRLTVT.

The chain is built from TRBV30 and TRBJ2-7, with TRBD1 identical over 8 bases. Germline values: CDR1 GTSNPN, CDR2 SVGIG (reference sequence). The CDR3 length is 13 residues. Trimming at V came to 3 bases and at J to 6 bases, leaving 7 bases not matched to a gene. The CDR3 DNA reads as TGTGCCTGGAGGGGGACAGGTCCGGGCGAGCAGTACTTC. Amino acid sequence: CAWRGTGPGEQYF.

The chain recombines TRBV27 with TRBJ1-1, with 9 bases fitting TRBD1. This CDR3 is 13 amino acids long. The V gene's germline CDR1 is MNHEY and CDR2 SMNVEV (reference sequence). Losses at the gene ends were 5 bases for V and 8 bases for J; bases not matched to a gene: 6. The CDR3 nucleotides are TGTGCCAGCAGTGCCACAGGGGGCGGGGAAGCTTTCTTT. Its translation is CASSATGGGEAFF.

The chain uses TRBV7-3 and TRBJ2-1; TRBD2 matches 10 bases. The length of the CDR3 is 15 residues. V shed 5 bases and J 7 bases; nucleotides not matched to a gene: 8. CDR1 SGHTA and CDR2 FQGTGA come from the germline V gene. The CDR3 region is CASSPLAGAGNEQFF. The CDR3 region has the DNA TGTGCCAGCAGCCCTCTAGCGGGGGCTGGAAATGAGCAGTTCTTC.

In nucleotides, the CDR3 is TGTGCCAGCAGTTTTCTTCCAGGGAATAGCAATCAGCCCCAGCATTTT. Translating it yields CASSFLPGNSNQPQHF. This chain links TRBV28 with TRBJ1-5; D may be TRBD1 (5 bases). The CDR3 is made up of 16 amino acids. With 3 bases removed from V and 0 bases from J, the gap between germline ends came to 12 bases. Germline V lookup: CDR1 MDHEN, CDR2 SYDVKM.

The rearrangement links TRBV6-1 to TRBJ1-1; weak D call: TRBD1 (5 bases). Trimming left V 0 bases short and J 5 bases short, with 10 bases between. The germline V gene has CDR1 MNHNS and CDR2 SASEGT. The CDR3 is 14 residues long. CDR3 DNA: TGTGCCAGCAGTGAAGCGAGGGGAGGGACTGAAGCTTTCTTT. It codes for CASSEARGGTEAFF.

The V gene is TRBV7-9, the J gene TRBJ1-6, with TRBD1 as a possible D gene (5 bases). The CDR3 extends over 18 amino acids. V lost 0 bases and J lost 0, with 12 bases in between. The germline CDR1 and CDR2 sequences are SEHNR and FQNEAQ (reference sequence). CDR3 nucleotide sequence: TGTGCCAGCAGCTTAGCGCGGGGCCGGGGCTCCTATAATTCACCCCTCCACTTT. Translation gives CASSLARGRGSYNSPLHF.

This clone was seen only a few times. The chain links TRBV6-1 to TRBJ2-3; TRBD1 might be the D (5 bases). Per the germline V gene, CDR1 is MNHNS and CDR2 is SASEGT. This CDR3 is 16 amino acids long. The V gene lost 1 base and the J gene lost 3 bases, with 14 bases spanning the gap. CDR3 protein: CASSEGVGSGTDTQYF. For the CDR3, the DNA is TGTGCCAGCAGTGAAGGGGTGGGGTCAGGGACAGATACGCAGTATTTT.

The CDR3 spells CASSQGRDRNEKLFF. The CDR3 DNA reads as TGCGCCAGCAGCCAGGGCCGGGACAGAAATGAAAAACTGTTTTTT. This chain uses TRBV4-1 with TRBJ1-4; 7 nucleotides line up with TRBD1. CDR1 is MGHRA and CDR2 is YSYEKL in the germline V gene. Trimming at V came to 3 bases and at J to 5 bases, leaving 6 bases not matched to a gene. CDR3 length: 15 residues.

The chain carries TRBV19 and TRBJ2-7; D may be TRBD1 (5 bases). V was clipped by 4 bases and J by 7 bases, with 8 bases between them. Germline CDR1 is LNHDA and CDR2 is SQIVND (reference sequence). The CDR3 length is 11 residues. In DNA, the CDR3 is TGTGCCAGTAGTACCCCAGGGGAGCAGTACTTC. Its translation is CASSTPGEQYF.

This sequence joins TRBV7-9 and TRBJ1-1, with 8 bases matching TRBD1. J gave up 6 bases and V 3 bases, and 6 bases lay outside the gene matches. CDR1 is SEHNR and CDR2 is FQNEAQ in the germline V gene (reference sequence). The length of the CDR3 is 14 residues. The DNA of the CDR3 is TGTGCCAGCAGCTTCGCAGGGGGCTTACCTGAAGCTTTCTTT. It translates to CASSFAGGLPEAFF. The whole variable domain, remainder taken from reference TRBV7-9 and TRBJ1-1, is DTGVSQNPRHKITKRGQNVTFRCDPISEHNRLYWYRQTLGQGPEFLTYFQNEAQLEKSRLLSDRFSAERPKGSFSTLEIQRTEQGDSAMYLCASSFAGGLPEAFFGQGTRLTVV.